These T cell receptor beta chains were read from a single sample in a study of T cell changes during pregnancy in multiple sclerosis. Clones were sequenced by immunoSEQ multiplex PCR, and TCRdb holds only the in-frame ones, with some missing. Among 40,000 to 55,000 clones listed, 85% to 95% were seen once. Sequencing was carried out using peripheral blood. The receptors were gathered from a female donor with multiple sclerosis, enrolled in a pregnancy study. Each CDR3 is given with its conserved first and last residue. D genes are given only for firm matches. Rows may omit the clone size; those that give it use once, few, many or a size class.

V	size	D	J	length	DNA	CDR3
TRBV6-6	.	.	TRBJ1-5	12	TGTGCCAGCAGTTCCCCCAATCAGCCCCAGCATTTT	CASSSPNQPQHF
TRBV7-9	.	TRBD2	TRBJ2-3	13	TGTGCCGGAACTAGCGGGTACACAGATACGCAGTATTTT	CAGTSGYTDTQYF
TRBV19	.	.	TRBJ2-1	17	TGTGCCAGTAGTATAGGAGGGGGACTACATACCTACAATGAGCAGTTCTTC	CASSIGGGLHTYNEQFF
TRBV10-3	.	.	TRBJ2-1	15	TGTGCCATCAGTGAGCGAGAGGGCTCCTACAATGAGCAGTTCTTC	CAISEREGSYNEQFF
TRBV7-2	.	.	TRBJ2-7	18	TGTGCCAGCAGCTTAGCGCGGGGCGGGAACACGGCAAACTACGAGCAGTACTTC	CASSLARGGNTANYEQYF
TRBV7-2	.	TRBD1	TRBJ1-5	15	TGTGCCAGCAGCTTGGGACAGCTTAGCAATCAGCCCCAGCATTTT	CASSLGQLSNQPQHF
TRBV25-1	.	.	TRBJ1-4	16	TGTGCCAGCAGTGACGAACCAGGACAGCTTAATGAAAAACTGTTTTTT	CASSDEPGQLNEKLFF
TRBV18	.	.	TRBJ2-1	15	TGTGCCAGCTCACCATTAGGGGGTGACTACAATGAGCAGTTCTTC	CASSPLGGDYNEQFF
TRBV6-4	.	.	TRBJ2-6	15	TGTGCCAGCAGTGACTCGAACTCTGGGGCCAACGTCCTGACTTTC	CASSDSNSGANVLTF
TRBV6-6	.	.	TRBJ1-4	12	TGTGCCAGCAGTCCAGGCGCTGAAAAACTGTTTTTT	CASSPGAEKLFF
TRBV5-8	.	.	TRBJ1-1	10	TGTGCCAGCAGCCTTGCAGCGGCTTTCTTT	CASSLAAAFF
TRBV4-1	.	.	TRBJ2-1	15	TGCGCCAGCAGCCAGGACAGCCGCTCCTACAATGAGCAGTTCTTC	CASSQDSRSYNEQFF
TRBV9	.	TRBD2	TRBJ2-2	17	TGTGCCAGCAGCACCCGACTAGCGGGAGTAAACACCGGGGAGCTGTTTTTT	CASSTRLAGVNTGELFF
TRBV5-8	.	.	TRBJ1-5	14	TGTGCCAGCAGCCTCGGACGGCCAAATCAGCCCCAGCATTTT	CASSLGRPNQPQHF
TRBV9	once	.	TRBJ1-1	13	TGTGCCAGCAGCGCCCGACAGCACACTGAAGCTTTCTTT	CASSARQHTEAFF
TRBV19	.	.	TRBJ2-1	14	TGTGCCAGTAGTATAGGACTCACCTACAATGAGCAGTTCTTC	CASSIGLTYNEQFF
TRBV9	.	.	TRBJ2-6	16	TGTGCCAGCAGCGTTTCAACGGACCCCGGGGCCAACGTCCTGACTTTC	CASSVSTDPGANVLTF
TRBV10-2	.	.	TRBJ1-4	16	TGCGCCAGCAGCGCTCTTCTGGGGGGGAGAATTGAAAAACTGTTTTTT	CASSALLGGRIEKLFF
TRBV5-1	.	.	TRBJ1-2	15	TGCGCCAGCAGCTTGGGACAGGCGGCCTTCTATGGCTACACCTTC	CASSLGQAAFYGYTF
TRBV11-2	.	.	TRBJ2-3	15	TGTGCCAGCAGTTCGGGACTCCCGGGGTCAGATACGCAGTATTTT	CASSSGLPGSDTQYF
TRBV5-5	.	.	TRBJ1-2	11	TGTGCCAGCAGCTTGGGGCCTGCTGTCACCTTC	CASSLGPAVTF
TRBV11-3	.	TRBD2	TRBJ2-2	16	TGTGCCAGCAGCCCGGGGACTAGCGGGTACACCGGGGAGCTGTTTTTT	CASSPGTSGYTGELFF
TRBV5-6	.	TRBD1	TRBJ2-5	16	TGTGCCAGCAGCTTGGGGACAGGGACCCTCCGGGAGACCCAGTACTTC	CASSLGTGTLRETQYF
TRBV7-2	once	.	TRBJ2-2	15	TGTGCCAGCAGCAAGGACATAGGGAACACCGGGGAGCTGTTTTTT	CASSKDIGNTGELFF
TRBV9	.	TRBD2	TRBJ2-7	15	TGTGCCAGCAGCACCGGGACTAGCTACTCCTACGAGCAGTACTTC	CASSTGTSYSYEQYF
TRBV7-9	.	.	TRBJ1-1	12	TGTGCCAGCAGCTTGGCTGAGCCAGAAGCTTTCTTT	CASSLAEPEAFF
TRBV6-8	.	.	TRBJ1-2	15	TGTGCCAGCAGTTACGGGGGAATGAATATCTATGGCTACACCTTC	CASSYGGMNIYGYTF
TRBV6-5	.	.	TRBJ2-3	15	TGTGCCAGCAGTCGGAAGGGGACGATCACAGATACGCAGTATTTT	CASSRKGTITDTQYF
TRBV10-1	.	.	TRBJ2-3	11	TGCGCCAGCAGTGAGACAGATACGCAGTATTTT	CASSETDTQYF
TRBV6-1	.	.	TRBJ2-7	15	TGTGCCAGCAGTGAAGGTCCCGTCAGCTCCTACGAGCAGTACTTC	CASSEGPVSSYEQYF
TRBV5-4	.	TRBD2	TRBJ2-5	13	TGTGCCAGCAGGTCAGCGGGAGAAGAGACCCAGTACTTC	CASRSAGEETQYF
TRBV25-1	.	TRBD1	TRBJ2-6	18	TGTGCCAGCAGTGAAGGGGGACAGGGTATTTCTGGGGCCAACGTCCTGACTTTC	CASSEGGQGISGANVLTF
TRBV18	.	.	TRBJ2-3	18	TGTGCCAGCTCACCACTTTTCTTGTCCGGGACTAGCACAGATACGCAGTATTTT	CASSPLFLSGTSTDTQYF
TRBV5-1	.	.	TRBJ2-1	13	TGCGCCAGCAGCTTGACGGGAGACAATGAGCAGTTCTTC	CASSLTGDNEQFF
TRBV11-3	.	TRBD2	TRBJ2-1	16	TGTGCCAGCAGCTTAGGTGGCGGGAGGGCCGGCAATGAGCAGTTCTTC	CASSLGGGRAGNEQFF
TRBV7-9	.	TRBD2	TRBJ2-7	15	TGTGCCAGCAGCCCTATTAGCGGGACCACCTACGAGCAGTACTTC	CASSPISGTTYEQYF
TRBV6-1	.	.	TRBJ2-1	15	TGTGCCAGCACTAACTCCCAGATTTACTACAATGAGCAGTTCTTC	CASTNSQIYYNEQFF
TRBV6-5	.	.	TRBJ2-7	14	TGTGCCAGCAGACGGACGGCCAGCTCCTACGAGCAGTACTTC	CASRRTASSYEQYF
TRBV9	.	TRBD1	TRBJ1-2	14	TGTGCCAGCAGCTACAGACAGGGGTTCAATGGCTACACCTTC	CASSYRQGFNGYTF
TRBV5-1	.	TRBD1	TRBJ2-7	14	TGCGCCAGCAGCGAGGGACAGGGTGTCCACGAGCAGTACTTC	CASSEGQGVHEQYF
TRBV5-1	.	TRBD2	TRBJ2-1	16	TGCGCCAGCAGCCCTTTAGCGGGAGTTTCCTCCAATGAGCAGTTCTTC	CASSPLAGVSSNEQFF
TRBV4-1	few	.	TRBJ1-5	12	TGCGCCAGCAGCCAGGACAATCAGCCCCAGCATTTT	CASSQDNQPQHF
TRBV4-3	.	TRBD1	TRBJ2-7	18	TGCGCCAGCAGCCAAGCCTCCGCAGGGAGACAGGGGCGATACGAGCAGTACTTC	CASSQASAGRQGRYEQYF
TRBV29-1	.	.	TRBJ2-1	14	TGCAGCGTCGCCCCCCCTAGCTCCTACAATGAGCAGTTCTTC	CSVAPPSSYNEQFF
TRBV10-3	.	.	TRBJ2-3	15	TGTGCCATCAGTGAAGCAGGCTCGATGAGAGATACGCAGTATTTT	CAISEAGSMRDTQYF
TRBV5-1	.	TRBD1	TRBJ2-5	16	TGCGCCAGCAGCTTGGCCGGGACAGGGGGACAAGAGACCCAGTACTTC	CASSLAGTGGQETQYF
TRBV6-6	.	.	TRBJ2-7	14	TGTGCCAGCAGTTACGGTTCAACAGGGAACGAGCAGTACTTC	CASSYGSTGNEQYF
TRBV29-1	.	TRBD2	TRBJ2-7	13	TGCAGCGTTGCCAATCGGGGGGGCTACGAGCAGTACTTC	CSVANRGGYEQYF
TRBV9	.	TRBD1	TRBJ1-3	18	TGTGCCAGCAGCGTAAGGAGGGACAGGGCGGACTCTGGAAACACCATATATTTT	CASSVRRDRADSGNTIYF
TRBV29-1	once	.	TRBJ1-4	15	TGCAGCGTTTCCTACCAGGGGAACCCTAATGAAAAACTGTTTTTT	CSVSYQGNPNEKLFF
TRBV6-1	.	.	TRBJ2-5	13	TGTGCCAGCAGTGTGAAGGGCGGCGAGACCCAGTACTTC	CASSVKGGETQYF
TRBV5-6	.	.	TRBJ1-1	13	TGTGCCAGCAGCTTGGCCAAGAACACTGAAGCTTTCTTT	CASSLAKNTEAFF
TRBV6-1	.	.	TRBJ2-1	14	TGTGCCAGCAGTGTCACCCCTCGACTTGCGGGTCTGTTCTTC	CASSVTPRLAGLFF
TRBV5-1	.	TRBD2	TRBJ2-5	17	TGCGCCAGCAGCCCCGGACTAGCGGGAGGGCGGGGAGAGACCCAGTACTTC	CASSPGLAGGRGETQYF
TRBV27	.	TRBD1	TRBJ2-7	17	TGTGCCAGCAGTTTGTGGGGCAGGGGGCGAAGCTCCTACGAGCAGTACTTC	CASSLWGRGRSSYEQYF
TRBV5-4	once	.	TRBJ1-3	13	TGTGCCAGCAGCTTGGATTCCCTCAACACCATATATTTT	CASSLDSLNTIYF